Detailed here is one T cell receptor beta chain. Its specificity is unknown. The data derive from a study of beta chain features in type 1 diabetes. Study-wide context: The patients were much like the healthy donors in age, gender and cell yields. Study results and caveats: Shorter templates may be favored by PCR, equally so in patients and controls. In the patient group, naive, central memory and Treg TCRB repertoires seemed more alike than in the healthy donor group.

Expressed TCRB transcripts were sequenced because the entire RNA isolate underwent reverse transcription. The protocol was immunoSEQ multiplex PCR, while the TCRdb copy is restricted to in-frame clones and leaves out a portion. The sample has 250,000 to 300,000 clones, roughly 8% seen once. The CDR3 length is 12 residues. Germline CDR1 is MNHNY and CDR2 is SVGAGI (reference sequence). Deletions cut 4 bases from V and 8 bases from J, with 11 bases between. Sequenced material: central memory CD4+ T cells from blood. The receptor was isolated from a woman aged 18 to 35 in good health. The chain employs TRBV6-6 and TRBJ1-2; D is ambiguous. The CDR3 spells CASSSSGGGYTF. The CDR3 DNA is TGTGCCAGCAGTTCCTCGGGCGGCGGCTACACCTTC.